This T cell receptor beta chain comes out of a study of control samples from healthy donors and cancer patients. This clone was picked up many times. Germline V gives CDR1 SGHTA, CDR2 FQGNSA. The CDR3 is made up of 16 amino acids. The V and J ends lost 3 bases and 0 bases respectively, with 14 bases between them. Assay used: immunoSEQ multiplex PCR; TCRdb lists only in-frame clones, some missing. The profile shows about 100,000 clones, roughly 87% of them singletons. This sequence originates from a woman aged 45-65 years in good health. The sequencing input was blood. The chain joins TRBV7-2 to TRBJ2-5; TRBD2 might be the D (5 bases). The CDR3 here is CASSLGGLVYQETQYF. The DNA of the CDR3 is TGTGCCAGCAGCTTGGGCGGACTCGTGTACCAAGAGACCCAGTACTTC.